The source of this T cell receptor beta chain is a study of OX40 agonist ivuxolimab in advanced cancers. Describing the broader study: Ivuxolimab was an agonistic, fully human IgG2 monoclonal antibody directed against OX40 (CD134), a costimulatory receptor. Intravenous ivuxolimab was administered to patients every 2 weeks at six dose levels: 0.01, 0.1, 0.3, 1.5, 3 and 10 mg/kg. Among the 50 to 55 dose-escalation patients, 19 had hepatocellular carcinoma, approximately 15 melanoma, 9 renal cell carcinoma and 9 head and neck cancer. The dose-escalation cohort was about 86% male with a mean age of about 65 years, ranging from roughly 20 to 80. Prior anti-PD-1, anti-PD-L1 or anti-CTLA-4 therapy was permitted, and checkpoint inhibitors had been received by about 37% of dose-escalation patients. Partial responses occurred in three dose-escalation patients: two with cutaneous melanoma and one with hepatocellular carcinoma. Peripheral TCRbeta sequencing aimed to test whether ivuxolimab altered TCR sequence diversity and caused clonal T-cell expansion. The monotherapy dose-escalation portion (N = 52 patients) of the phase I ivuxolimab trial is reported in the paper.

Summary of the overall study and its limitations: After ivuxolimab, CD8+ T cells had more expanded clones than CD4+ T cells on average. At doses of 0.1 to 3.0 mg/kg, clonal expansion of both CD4+ and CD8+ T cells in blood was seen between baseline and week 6. Low levels of normalized T-cell clonal expansion were also seen in some patients who did not respond. The antigen specificity of the peripheral T cells that underwent clonal expansion was not determined. In the 0.1-3.0 mg/kg groups, partial responders were among the patients with the lowest normalized peripheral clonal expansion, particularly in CD8+ T cells.

Genomic DNA was isolated from the sorted cells so that the TCRbeta CDR3 region could be sequenced. TCRbeta CDR3 regions were sequenced using the immunoSEQ Assay. TCRdb re-hosts the immuneACCESS table, in-frame sequences only. Its copies lack some clones; in the studies checked, an unresolved V gene accounts for under half of them, and the cause for the rest is not known. The sample data list about 51,000 clones, and 85% to 90% of these were observed just once. Clones ranked in the top ten supply roughly 3.6% of the sample. Details on this clone: It lacks a known antigen. Base quality data are lacking; no much larger clone is found one base away.

Patients with a history of autoimmune disease or receiving systemic immunosuppression were excluded from the trial. In every dose cohort, peripheral blood was drawn for TCR sequencing at baseline, cycle 4 day 1, and cycle 7 day 1. Samples came from an open-label, multicenter, first-in-human phase I dose-escalation trial of ivuxolimab. Adults with locally advanced or metastatic head and neck squamous cell, hepatocellular, melanoma or renal cell carcinoma were enrolled in the trial. Before TCR sequencing, CD4+ T cells and CD8+ T cells were sorted from peripheral blood as separate populations. The germline V gene gives CDR1 as SGDLS and CDR2 as YYNGEE. Between the V and J ends, shortened by 4 bases and 2 bases respectively, the junction contains 12 bases. The CDR3 starts with the cysteine, ends with the phenylalanine, and has 14 residues. The kept DNA is CDR3 alone, 42 bases in frame from the first base.

The specimen was CD4+ or CD8+ T cells sorted from blood, collected in a trial of the OX40 agonist ivuxolimab. In this chain, TRBV9 is recombined with TRBJ2-5; the D element might be TRBD1 or TRBD2, as each aligns at 6 bases. The receptor was isolated from an adult with an advanced solid tumor such as melanoma, head and neck, liver or kidney cancer. The DNA reads as follows: TGTGCCAGCAGCACAGGGACTGATCAAGAGACCCAGTACTTC. Its translation reads: CASSTGTDQETQYF.